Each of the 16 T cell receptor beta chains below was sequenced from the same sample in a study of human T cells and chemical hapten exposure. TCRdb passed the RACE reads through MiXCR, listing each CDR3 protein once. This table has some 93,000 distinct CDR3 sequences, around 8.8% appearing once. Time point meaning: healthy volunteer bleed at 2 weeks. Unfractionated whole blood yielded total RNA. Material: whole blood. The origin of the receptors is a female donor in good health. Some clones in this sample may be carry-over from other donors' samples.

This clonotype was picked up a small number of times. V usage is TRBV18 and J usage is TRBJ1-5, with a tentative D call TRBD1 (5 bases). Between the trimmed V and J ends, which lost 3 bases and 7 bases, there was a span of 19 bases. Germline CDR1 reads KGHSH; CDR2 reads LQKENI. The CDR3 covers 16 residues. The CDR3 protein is CASSPPIRVGGQPQHF. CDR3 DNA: TGTGCCAGCTCACCGCCGATCAGGGTTGGAGGGCAGCCCCAGCATTTT.

The CDR3 coding sequence is TGTGCCAGCAGCCGCCGGGACTGGTACGGCGTAGGGACCCAGTACTTC. This encodes CASSRRDWYGVGTQYF. The chain couples TRBV14 to TRBJ2-5; a possible D gene is TRBD2 (6 bases). This CDR3 spans 16 amino acids. The germline V gene encodes CDR1 SGHDN and CDR2 FVKESK. Trimming left V 4 bases short and J 7 bases short, with 22 bases between.

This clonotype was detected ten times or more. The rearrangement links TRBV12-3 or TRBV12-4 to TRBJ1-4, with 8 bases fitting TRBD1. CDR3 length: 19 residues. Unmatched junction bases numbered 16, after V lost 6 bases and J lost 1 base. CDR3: CASSQGVTGERGTNEKLFF. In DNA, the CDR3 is TGTGCCAGCAGCCAAGGGGTGACAGGGGAAAGGGGAACTAATGAAAAACTGTTTTTT.

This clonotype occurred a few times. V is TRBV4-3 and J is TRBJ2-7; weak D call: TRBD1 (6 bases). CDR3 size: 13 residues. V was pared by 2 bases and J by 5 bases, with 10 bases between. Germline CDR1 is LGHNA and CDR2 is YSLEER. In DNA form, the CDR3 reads TGCGCCAGCAGCCAACAACAGGGAAACGAGCAGTACTTC. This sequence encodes CASSQQQGNEQYF.

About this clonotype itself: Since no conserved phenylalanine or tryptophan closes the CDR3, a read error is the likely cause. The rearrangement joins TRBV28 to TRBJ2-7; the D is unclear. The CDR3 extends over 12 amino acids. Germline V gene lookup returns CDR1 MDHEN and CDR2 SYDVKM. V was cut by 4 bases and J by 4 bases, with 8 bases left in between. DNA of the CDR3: TGTGCCAGCAGTTCCACACGATACGAGCAGTACTTA. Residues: CASSSTRYEQYL.

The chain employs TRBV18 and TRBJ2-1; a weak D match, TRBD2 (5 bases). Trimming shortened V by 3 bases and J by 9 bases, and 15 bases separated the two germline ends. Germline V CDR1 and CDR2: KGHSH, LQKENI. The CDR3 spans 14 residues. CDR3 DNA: TGTGCCAGCTCACCTCTACCAGTGGGAGCTGAGCAGTTCTTC. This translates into CASSPLPVGAEQFF.

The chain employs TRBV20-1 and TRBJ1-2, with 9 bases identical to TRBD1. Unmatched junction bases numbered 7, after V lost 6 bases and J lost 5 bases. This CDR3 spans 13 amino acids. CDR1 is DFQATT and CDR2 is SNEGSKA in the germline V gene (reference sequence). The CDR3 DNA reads TGCAGTGCCCGGACAGGGGTAGGATATGGCTACACCTTC. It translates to CSARTGVGYGYTF.

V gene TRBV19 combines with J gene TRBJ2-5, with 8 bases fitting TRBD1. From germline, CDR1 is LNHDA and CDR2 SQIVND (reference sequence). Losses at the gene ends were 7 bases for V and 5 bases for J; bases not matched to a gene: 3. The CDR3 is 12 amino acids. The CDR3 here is CASMDRAETQYF. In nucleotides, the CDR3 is TGTGCCAGTATGGACAGGGCGGAGACCCAGTACTTC. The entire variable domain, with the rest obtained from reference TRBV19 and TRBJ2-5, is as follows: DGGITQSPKYLFRKEGQNVTLSCEQNLNHDAMYWYRQDPGQGLRLIYYSQIVNDFQKGDIAEGYSVSREKKESFPLTVTSAQKNPTAFYLCASMDRAETQYFGPGTRLLVL.

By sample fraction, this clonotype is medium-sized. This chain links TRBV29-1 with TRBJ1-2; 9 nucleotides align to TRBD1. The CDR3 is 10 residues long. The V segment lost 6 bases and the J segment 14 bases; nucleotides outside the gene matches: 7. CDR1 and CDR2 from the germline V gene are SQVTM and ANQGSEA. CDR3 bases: TGCAGCGTGGAGACAGGGGGTATAACCTTC. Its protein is CSVETGGITF.

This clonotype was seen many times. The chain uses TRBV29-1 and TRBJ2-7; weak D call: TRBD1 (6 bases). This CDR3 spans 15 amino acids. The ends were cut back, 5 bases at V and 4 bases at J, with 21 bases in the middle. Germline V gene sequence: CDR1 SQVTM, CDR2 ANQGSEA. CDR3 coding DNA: TGCAGCGTTACCGGGTCGAGGGGGAGTTGGTACGAGCAGTACTTC. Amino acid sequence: CSVTGSRGSWYEQYF.

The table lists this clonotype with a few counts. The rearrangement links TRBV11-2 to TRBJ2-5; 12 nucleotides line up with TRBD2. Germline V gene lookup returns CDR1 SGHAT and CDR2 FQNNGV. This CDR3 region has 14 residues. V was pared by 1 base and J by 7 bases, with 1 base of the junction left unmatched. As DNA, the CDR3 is TGTGCCAGCAGCTTAGGACTAGCGGGGGCGACCCAGTACTTC. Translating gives CASSLGLAGATQYF.

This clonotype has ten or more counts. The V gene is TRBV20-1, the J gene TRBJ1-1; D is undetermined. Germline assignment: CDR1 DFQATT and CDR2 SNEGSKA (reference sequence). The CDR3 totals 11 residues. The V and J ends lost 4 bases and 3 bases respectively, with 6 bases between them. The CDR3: CSATDYTEAFF. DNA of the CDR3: TGCAGTGCTACAGATTACACTGAAGCTTTCTTT.

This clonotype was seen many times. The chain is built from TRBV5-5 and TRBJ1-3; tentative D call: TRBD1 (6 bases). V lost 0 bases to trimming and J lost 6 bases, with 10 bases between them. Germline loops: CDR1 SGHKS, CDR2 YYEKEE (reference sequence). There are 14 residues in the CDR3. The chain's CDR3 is CASSLAGAENTIYF. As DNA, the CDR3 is TGTGCCAGCAGCTTGGCAGGGGCGGAAAACACCATATATTTT.

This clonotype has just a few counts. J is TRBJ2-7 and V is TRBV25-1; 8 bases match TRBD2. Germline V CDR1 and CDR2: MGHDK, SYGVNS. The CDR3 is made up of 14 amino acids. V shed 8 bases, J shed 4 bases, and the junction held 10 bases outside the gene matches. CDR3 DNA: TGTGCCAGCCTCAGCCCGGCGGGAGGATACGAGCAGTACTTC. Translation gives CASLSPAGGYEQYF.

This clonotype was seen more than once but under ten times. CDR3 residues: CATSKTSGVYNEQFF. The DNA for the CDR3 is TGTGCCACCAGCAAGACTAGCGGAGTCTACAATGAGCAGTTCTTC. The chain couples TRBV15 to TRBJ2-1; TRBD2 agrees at 9 bases. Germline V lookup: CDR1 LNHNV, CDR2 YYDKDF (reference sequence). V was pared by 4 bases and J by 3 bases, with 4 bases of the junction left unmatched. The CDR3 spans 15 residues.

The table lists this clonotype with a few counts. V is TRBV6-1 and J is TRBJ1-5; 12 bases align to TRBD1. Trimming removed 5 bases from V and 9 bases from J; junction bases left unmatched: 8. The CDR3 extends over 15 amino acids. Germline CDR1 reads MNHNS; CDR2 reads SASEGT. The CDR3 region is CASSYYRDRGRPQHF. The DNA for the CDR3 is TGTGCCAGCAGTTACTACCGGGACAGGGGGCGGCCCCAGCATTTT.